This T cell receptor (beta chain) was sequenced for a study of STAT5B mutations in CD4+ large granular lymphocyte leukemia. A remark on this clone: Antigen unknown.

Study-level findings and limits: Patient CD4-sorted repertoires stayed more clonal than healthy ones after leukemic-clone removal. TRBV06-family usage was enriched in top patient clones (8/27) versus controls (2/35).

Healthy controls were blood donor buffy coats. Sequencing was at survey level. Generated by immunoSEQ multiplex PCR, the TCRdb table keeps only in-frame clones and is missing some. The sample includes 15,000 to 20,000 clones, roughly 83% of them seen just once. Trimming took 5 bases from V and 1 from J, leaving 8 bases between them. The length of the CDR3 is 13 residues. The germline gives CDR1 LNHDA, CDR2 SQIVND (reference sequence). The clonotype was recovered from a human donor in good health. The chain has TRBV19 and TRBJ2-5, with a tentative D call TRBD2 (6 bases). The sequenced sample was CD4+ T cells from blood buffy coats. The CDR3 loop reads CASSPGSQETQYF. As DNA, the CDR3 is TGTGCCAGTAGTCCCGGGAGCCAAGAGACCCAGTACTTC.